This T cell receptor beta chain derives from a study of blood T cell repertoires in COVID-19 (dated by TCRdb to about 2020). For the wider study: The collaborator samples originated in the United States, Italy and Spain and spanned the acute and convalescent phases of COVID-19. The prospective study material was composed of cDNA or gDNA derived from T cells, B-cell-depleted T cells, or PBMCs. The dataset comprised deeply sampled blood TCRbeta repertoires from subjects exposed to, actively infected with, or recovered from COVID-19. The repertoires were released in a freely available public database intended as a resource for research on the immune response to SARS-CoV-2. The samples were drawn from the first 160 participants of the ongoing ImmuneRACE study and from about 1,200 subjects provided by 6 global collaborators. Sample metadata almost always included a de-identified subject ID, COVID-19 status, age in years and sex. HLA class I and class II types, where available, came from metadata supplied by the sample provider rather than from assay-based typing. General findings and caveats noted by the study authors: How much clinical and demographic metadata was included differed by source and by participant, and the metadata was provided uncurated.

TCRbeta CDR3 regions were amplified from genomic DNA using the immunoSEQ Assay, a bias-controlled multiplex PCR. On the authors' methods: Nucleated cell counts per sample were estimated from amplification of reference gene primers within the assay. To quantify the absolute abundance of each unique TCRbeta CDR3 rearrangement, sequence reads were collapsed and filtered. For each sample, productive Simpson clonality was calculated by taking the square root of Simpson's diversity index across productive rearrangements. TCRdb obtained this table from immuneACCESS and retained in-frame rearrangements with V and J assigned. These tables miss some clones; where compared with another copy, unresolved V genes account for less than half of the shortfall, and the remainder is unexplained. That table supplies the V and J calls and clone size; D and trimming were determined from the DNA. The sample has roughly 400,000 clones on record, about 88% of them singletons. The biggest ten clones account for approximately 1.5% of the sample.

In the prospective study, participants were 18 to 89 years old, resided in fewer than 25 geographic areas of the United States, and were enrolled through a virtual design. In the prospective study, cohorts were assigned on the basis of participant-reported clinical history obtained from a screening survey and a study questionnaire. Exposed participants had been in contact, within 2 weeks of entering the study, with a person who had a PCR-confirmed or clinician-diagnosed case of COVID-19. In the prospective study, whole blood, serum and a nasopharyngeal or oropharyngeal swab were collected from each participant by mobile phlebotomists. Additional blood draws and questionnaires over an approximately two-month period could optionally be provided by prospective study participants. Blood samples from the prospective study were shipped frozen or at room temperature prior to DNA extraction. The CDR1 and CDR2 encoded by the germline V gene are SGHTA and FQGNSA. Its CDR3 holds 15 amino acids, cysteine through phenylalanine. Just the 45-base CDR3 DNA is kept, in frame starting at base 1. The germline ends are 12 bases apart after V is trimmed by 1 base and J by 2 bases.

For this clone: What antigen it recognizes has not been identified. No clone much larger than this one lies a single base away; base qualities are absent.

This receptor chain uses TRBV7-2 and TRBJ2-7; the D gene is perhaps TRBD2, from 6 matching bases. The receptor's source is a young woman who had been exposed to COVID-19. Specimen: PBMCs or T cells enriched from blood (not recorded which). The CDR3 in this case is CASSLDRDFAYEQYF. The bases are TGTGCCAGCAGCTTAGACCGGGACTTCGCCTACGAGCAGTACTTC.